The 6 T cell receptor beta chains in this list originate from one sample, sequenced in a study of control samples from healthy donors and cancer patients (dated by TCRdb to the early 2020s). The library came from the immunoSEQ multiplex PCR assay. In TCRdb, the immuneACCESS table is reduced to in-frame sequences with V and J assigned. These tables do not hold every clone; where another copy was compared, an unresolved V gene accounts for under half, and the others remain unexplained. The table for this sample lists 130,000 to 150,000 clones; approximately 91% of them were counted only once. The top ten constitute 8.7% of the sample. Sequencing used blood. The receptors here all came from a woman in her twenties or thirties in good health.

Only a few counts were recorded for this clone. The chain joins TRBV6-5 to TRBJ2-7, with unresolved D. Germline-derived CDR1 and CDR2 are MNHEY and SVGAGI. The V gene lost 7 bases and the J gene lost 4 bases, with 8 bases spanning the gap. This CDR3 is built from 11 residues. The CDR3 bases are TGTGCCAGCACCGACTCTTACGAGCAGTACTTC. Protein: CASTDSYEQYF.

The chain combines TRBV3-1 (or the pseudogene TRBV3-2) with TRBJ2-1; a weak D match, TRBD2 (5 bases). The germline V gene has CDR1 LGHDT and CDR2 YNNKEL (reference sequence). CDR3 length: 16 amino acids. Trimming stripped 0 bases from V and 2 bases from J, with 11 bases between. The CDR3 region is CASSQDTRRAYNEQFF. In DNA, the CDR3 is TGTGCCAGCAGCCAAGATACACGGCGGGCCTACAATGAGCAGTTCTTC.

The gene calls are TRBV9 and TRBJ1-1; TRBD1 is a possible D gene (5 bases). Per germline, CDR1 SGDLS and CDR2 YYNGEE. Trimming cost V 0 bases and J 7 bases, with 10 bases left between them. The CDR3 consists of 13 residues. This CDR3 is CASSVDGGFEAFF. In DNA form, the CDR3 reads TGTGCCAGCAGCGTAGATGGGGGGTTTGAAGCTTTCTTT.

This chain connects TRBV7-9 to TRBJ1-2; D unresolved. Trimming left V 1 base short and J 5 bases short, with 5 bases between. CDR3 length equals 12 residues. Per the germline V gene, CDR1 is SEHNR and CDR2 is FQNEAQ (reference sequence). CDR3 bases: TGTGCCAGCAGCTTAGGAGGTTATGGCTACACCTTC. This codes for CASSLGGYGYTF.

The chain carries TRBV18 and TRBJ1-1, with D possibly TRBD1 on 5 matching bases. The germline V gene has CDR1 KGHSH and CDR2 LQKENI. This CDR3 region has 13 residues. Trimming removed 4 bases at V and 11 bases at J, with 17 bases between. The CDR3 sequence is CASSLARQGGAFF. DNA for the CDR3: TGTGCCAGCTCACTGGCGCGGCAGGGAGGGGCTTTCTTT.

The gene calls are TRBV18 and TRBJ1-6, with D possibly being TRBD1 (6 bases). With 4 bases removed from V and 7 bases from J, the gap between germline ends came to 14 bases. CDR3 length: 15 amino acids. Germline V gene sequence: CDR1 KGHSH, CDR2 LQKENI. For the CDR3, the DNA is TGTGCCAGCTCACAGTCCGGGACAACAAATTCACCCCTCCACTTT. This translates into CASSQSGTTNSPLHF.